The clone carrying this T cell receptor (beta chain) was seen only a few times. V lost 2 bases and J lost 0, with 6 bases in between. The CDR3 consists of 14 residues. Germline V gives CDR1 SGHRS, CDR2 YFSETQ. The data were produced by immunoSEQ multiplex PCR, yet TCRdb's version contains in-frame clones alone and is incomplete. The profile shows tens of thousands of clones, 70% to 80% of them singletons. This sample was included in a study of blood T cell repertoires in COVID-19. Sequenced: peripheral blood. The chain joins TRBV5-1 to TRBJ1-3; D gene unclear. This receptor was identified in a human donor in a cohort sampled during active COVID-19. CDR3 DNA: TGCGCCAGCAGCTTCTTAAACTCTGGAAACACCATATATTTT. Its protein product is CASSFLNSGNTIYF.